A selection of T cell receptor beta chains follows, all from one sample in a study of a mutant IDH1 vaccine in newly diagnosed glioma. Assay used: immunoSEQ multiplex PCR; TCRdb lists only in-frame clones, some missing. The sample includes around 41,000 clones, around 76% of them seen just once. Their antigens remain unidentified. Sequencing used PBMCs, obtained from a glioma patient whose treatment included an IDH1 peptide vaccine. These receptors originate from a woman aged 40 to 49 with glioma. Some clones in this sample may be carry-over from other donors' samples. Both conserved end residues are part of each CDR3. The D gene is left open where the match is weak. Some rows mark clone size as missing; the rest say once, few, many or name a class of expanded clone.

>.|.|TRBV28|TRBJ1-2
CASSLRVAGYTF
TGTGCCAGCAGTTTACGAGTGGCCGGCTACACCTTC
>once|TRBD2|TRBV7-2|TRBJ2-1
CASSLRWRRLADYNEQFF
TGTGCCAGCAGCTTAAGGTGGCGAAGACTAGCGGACTACAATGAGCAGTTCTTC
>.|.|TRBV20-1|TRBJ2-4
CSAREENIQYF
TGCAGTGCTAGGGAGGAAAACATTCAGTACTTC
>.|.|TRBV28|TRBJ2-7
CASSSQSGWSYEQYF
TGTGCCAGCAGTTCCCAGAGTGGTTGGTCCTACGAGCAGTACTTC
>.|TRBD1|TRBV9|TRBJ2-5
CAGSAEGQEQETQYF
TGTGCCGGCAGCGCCGAAGGACAGGAACAAGAGACCCAGTACTTC
>.|TRBD2|TRBV7-3|TRBJ2-3
CARNGTRRSTDTQYF
TGTGCCAGAAATGGGACTAGGCGTAGCACAGATACGCAGTATTTT
>few|TRBD2|TRBV2|TRBJ2-6
CASRSPWTSGSAGANVLTF
TGTGCCAGCAGGTCCCCGTGGACTAGCGGGAGTGCTGGGGCCAACGTCCTGACTTTC
>.|.|TRBV11-3|TRBJ2-2
CASSLGVANTGELFF
TGTGCCAGCAGCTTAGGGGTTGCGAACACCGGGGAGCTGTTTTTT
>.|TRBD1|TRBV15|TRBJ1-5
CATSGQAFEDQPQHF
TGTGCCACCAGCGGACAGGCCTTTGAGGATCAGCCCCAGCATTTT
>.|.|TRBV5-6|TRBJ2-6
CASSLVGSGANVLTF
TGTGCCAGCAGCTTGGTTGGGTCTGGGGCCAACGTCCTGACTTTC